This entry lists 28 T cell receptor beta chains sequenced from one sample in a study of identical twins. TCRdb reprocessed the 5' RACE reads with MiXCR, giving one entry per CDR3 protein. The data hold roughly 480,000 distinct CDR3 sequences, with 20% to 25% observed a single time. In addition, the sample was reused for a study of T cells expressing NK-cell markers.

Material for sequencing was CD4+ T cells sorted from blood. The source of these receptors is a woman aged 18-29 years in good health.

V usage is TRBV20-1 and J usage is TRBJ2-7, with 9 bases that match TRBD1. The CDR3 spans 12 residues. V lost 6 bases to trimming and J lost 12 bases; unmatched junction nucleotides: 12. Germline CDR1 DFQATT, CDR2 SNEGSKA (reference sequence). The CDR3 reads CSAVPGQGSVYF. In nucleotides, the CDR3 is TGCAGTGCCGTTCCGGGACAGGGCTCCGTGTACTTC.

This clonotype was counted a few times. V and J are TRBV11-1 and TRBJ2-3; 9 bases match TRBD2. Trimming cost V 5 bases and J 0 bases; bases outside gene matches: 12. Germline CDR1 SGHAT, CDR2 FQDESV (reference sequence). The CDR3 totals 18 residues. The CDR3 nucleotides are TGTGCCAGCAGCCCTGACCGCGGGGGGGCGACTAGCACAGATACGCAGTATTTT. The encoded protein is CASSPDRGGATSTDTQYF.

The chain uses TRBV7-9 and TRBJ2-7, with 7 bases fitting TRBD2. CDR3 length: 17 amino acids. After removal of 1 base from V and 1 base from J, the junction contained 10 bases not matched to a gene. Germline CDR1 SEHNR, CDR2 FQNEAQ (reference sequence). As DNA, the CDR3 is TGTGCCAGCAGCTTAGGGTGGGGCGGGAGAGTTTCCTACGAGCAGTACTTC. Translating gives CASSLGWGGRVSYEQYF.

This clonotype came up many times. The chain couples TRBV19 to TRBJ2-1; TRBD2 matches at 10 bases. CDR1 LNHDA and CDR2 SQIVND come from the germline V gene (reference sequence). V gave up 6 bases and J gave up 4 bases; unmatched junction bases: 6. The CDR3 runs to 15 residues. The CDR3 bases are TGTGCCAGTAGCCCCGGGACTAGCGCTTACAATGAGCAGTTCTTC. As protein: CASSPGTSAYNEQFF.

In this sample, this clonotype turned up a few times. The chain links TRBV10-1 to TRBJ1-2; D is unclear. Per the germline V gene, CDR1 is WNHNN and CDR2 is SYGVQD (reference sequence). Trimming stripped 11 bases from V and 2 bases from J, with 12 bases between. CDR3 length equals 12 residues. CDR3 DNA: TGCGCCGGGTGGGCAGGCAACTATGGCTACACCTTC. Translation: CAGWAGNYGYTF.

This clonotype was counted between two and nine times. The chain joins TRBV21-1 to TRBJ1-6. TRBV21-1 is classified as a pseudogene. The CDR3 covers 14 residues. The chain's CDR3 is CASSKGADNSPLHF. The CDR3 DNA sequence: TGTGCCAGCAGCAAAGGTGCCGATAATTCACCCCTCCACTTT.

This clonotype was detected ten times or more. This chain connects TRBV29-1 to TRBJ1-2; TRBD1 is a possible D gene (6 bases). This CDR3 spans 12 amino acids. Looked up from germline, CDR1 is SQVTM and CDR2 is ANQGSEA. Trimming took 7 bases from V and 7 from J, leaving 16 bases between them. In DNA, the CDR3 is TGCAGCGCCACGTCAGGGGCGACTGGCTACACCTTC. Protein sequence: CSATSGATGYTF.

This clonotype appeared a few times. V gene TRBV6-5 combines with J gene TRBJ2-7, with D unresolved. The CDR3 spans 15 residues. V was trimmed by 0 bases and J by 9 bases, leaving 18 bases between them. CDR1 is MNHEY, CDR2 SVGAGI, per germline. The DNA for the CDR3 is TGTGCCAGCAGTTACTCGATGCAGTCTCCGGCTCGGCAGTACTTC. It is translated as CASSYSMQSPARQYF.

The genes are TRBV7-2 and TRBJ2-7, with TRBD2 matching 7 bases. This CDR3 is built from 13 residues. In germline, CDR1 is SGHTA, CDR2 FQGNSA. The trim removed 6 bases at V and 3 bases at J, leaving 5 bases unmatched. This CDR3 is CASRLAAGYEQYF. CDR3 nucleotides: TGTGCCAGCAGGCTAGCGGCTGGCTACGAGCAGTACTTC. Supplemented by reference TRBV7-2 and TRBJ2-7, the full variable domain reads GAGVSQSPSNKVTEKGKDVELRCDPISGHTALYWYRQSLGQGLEFLIYFQGNSAPDKSGLPSDRFSAERTGGSVSTLTIQRTQQEDSAVYLCASRLAAGYEQYFGPGTRLTVT.

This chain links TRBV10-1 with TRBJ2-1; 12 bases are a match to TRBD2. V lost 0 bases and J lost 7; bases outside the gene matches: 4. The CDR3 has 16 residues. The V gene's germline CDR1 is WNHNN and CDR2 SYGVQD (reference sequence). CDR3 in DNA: TGCGCCAGCAGTGAGTCGACTAGCGGGAGCAGGAATGAGCAGTTCTTC. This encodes CASSESTSGSRNEQFF.

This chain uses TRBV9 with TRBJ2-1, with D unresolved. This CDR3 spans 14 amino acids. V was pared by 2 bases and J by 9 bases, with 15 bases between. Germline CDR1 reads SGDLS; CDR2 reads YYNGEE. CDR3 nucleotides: TGTGCCAGCAGCGTGGGTCCTCCGACCGGTGAGCAGTTCTTC. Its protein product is CASSVGPPTGEQFF.

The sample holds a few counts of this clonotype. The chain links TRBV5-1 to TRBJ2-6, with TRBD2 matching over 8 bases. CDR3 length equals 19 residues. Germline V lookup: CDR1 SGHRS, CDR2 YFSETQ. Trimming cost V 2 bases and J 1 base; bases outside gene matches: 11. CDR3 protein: CASSFSSLAGQSGANVLTF. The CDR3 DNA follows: TGCGCCAGCAGCTTTTCCTCATTAGCGGGGCAGTCTGGGGCCAACGTCCTGACTTTC.

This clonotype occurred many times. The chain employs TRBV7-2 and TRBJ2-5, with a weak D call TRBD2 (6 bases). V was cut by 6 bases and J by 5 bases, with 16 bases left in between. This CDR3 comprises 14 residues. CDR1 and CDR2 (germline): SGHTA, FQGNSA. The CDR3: CASSQQLAGETQYF. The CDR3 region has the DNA TGTGCCAGCAGTCAACAACTAGCCGGCGAGACCCAGTACTTC.

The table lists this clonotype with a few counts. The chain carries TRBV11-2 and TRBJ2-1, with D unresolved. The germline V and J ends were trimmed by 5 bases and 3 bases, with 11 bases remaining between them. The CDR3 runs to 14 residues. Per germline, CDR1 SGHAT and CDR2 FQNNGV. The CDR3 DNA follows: TGTGCCAGCAGCCCAAGGCTAGACTACAATGAGCAGTTCTTC. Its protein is CASSPRLDYNEQFF.

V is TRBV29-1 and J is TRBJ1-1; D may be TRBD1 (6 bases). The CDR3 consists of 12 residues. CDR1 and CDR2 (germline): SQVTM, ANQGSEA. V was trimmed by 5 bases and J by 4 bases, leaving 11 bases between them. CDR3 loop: CSVHRDTTEAFF. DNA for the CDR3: TGCAGCGTTCATCGGGACACCACTGAAGCTTTCTTT.

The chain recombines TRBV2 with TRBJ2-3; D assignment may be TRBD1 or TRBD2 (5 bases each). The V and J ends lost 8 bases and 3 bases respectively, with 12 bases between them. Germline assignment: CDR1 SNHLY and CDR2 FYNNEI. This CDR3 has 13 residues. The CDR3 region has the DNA TGTGCCAGCTTCAACTGGGGGACAGATACGCAGTATTTT. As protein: CASFNWGTDTQYF.

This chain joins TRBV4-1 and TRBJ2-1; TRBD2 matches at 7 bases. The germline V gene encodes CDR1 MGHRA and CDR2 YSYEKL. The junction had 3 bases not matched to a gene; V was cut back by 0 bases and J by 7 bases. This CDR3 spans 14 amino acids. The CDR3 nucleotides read TGCGCCAGCAGCCAAGATTACGGGGGGAATGAGCAGTTCTTC. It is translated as CASSQDYGGNEQFF.

As DNA, the CDR3 is TGTGCCAGCAAGAAGAGCGGGGAGCAGTACTTC. It yields the protein CASKKSGEQYF. The chain employs TRBV12-3 or TRBV12-4 and TRBJ2-7; possibly TRBD2 for D (6 bases). The CDR3 spans 11 residues. Trimming pared 7 bases from V and 7 bases from J, leaving 11 bases between.

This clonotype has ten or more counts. The CDR3 DNA reads TGTGCCAGCAGCCGGACTGAATACGAGCAGTACTTC. Translating gives CASSRTEYEQYF. The chain is built from TRBV7-9 and TRBJ2-7; weak D call: TRBD2 (5 bases). The germline V gene has CDR1 SEHNR and CDR2 FQNEAQ (reference sequence). CDR3 length: 12 amino acids. Trimming shortened V by 5 bases and J by 4 bases, and 9 bases separated the two germline ends.

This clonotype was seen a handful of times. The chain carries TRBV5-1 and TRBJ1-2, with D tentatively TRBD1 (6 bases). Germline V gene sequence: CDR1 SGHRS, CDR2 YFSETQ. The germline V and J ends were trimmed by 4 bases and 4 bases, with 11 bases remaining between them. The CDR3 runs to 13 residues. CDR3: CASSVPGAYGYTF. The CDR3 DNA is TGCGCCAGCAGCGTCCCAGGGGCCTATGGCTACACCTTC.

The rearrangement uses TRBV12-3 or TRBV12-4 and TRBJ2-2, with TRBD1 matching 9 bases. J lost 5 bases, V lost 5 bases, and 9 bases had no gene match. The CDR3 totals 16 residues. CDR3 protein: CASSPGTGRETGELFF. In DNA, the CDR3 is TGTGCCAGCAGTCCCGGGACAGGGAGGGAAACCGGGGAGCTGTTTTTT.

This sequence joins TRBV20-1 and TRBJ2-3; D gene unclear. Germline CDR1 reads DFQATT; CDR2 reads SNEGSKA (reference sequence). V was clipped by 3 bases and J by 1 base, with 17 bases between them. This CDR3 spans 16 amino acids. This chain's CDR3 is CSASLVFGGGTDTQYF. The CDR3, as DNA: TGCAGTGCTAGTTTGGTCTTCGGTGGGGGCACAGATACGCAGTATTTT.

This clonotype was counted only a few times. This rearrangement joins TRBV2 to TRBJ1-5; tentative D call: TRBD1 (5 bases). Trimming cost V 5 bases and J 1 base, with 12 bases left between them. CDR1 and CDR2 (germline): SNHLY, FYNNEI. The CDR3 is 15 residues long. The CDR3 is CASSKTAGSNQPQHF. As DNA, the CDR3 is TGTGCCAGCAGTAAGACAGCAGGAAGCAATCAGCCCCAGCATTTT. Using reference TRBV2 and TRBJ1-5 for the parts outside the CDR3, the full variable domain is EPEVTQTPSHQVTQMGQEVILRCVPISNHLYFYWYRQILGQKVEFLVSFYNNEISEKSEIFDDQFSVERPDGSNFTLKIRSTKLEDSAMYFCASSKTAGSNQPQHFGDGTRLSIL.

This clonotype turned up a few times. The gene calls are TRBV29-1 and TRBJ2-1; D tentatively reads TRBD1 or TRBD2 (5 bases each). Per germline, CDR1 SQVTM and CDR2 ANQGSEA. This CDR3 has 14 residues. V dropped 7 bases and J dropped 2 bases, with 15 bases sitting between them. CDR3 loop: CSASMGVPYNEQFF. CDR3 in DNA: TGCAGCGCGAGCATGGGGGTACCCTACAATGAGCAGTTCTTC.

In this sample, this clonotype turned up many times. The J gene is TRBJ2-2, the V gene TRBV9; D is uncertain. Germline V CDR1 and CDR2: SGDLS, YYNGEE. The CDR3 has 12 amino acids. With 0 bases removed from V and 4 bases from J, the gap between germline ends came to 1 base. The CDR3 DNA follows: TGTGCCAGCAGCGTAGGCACCGGGGAGCTGTTTTTT. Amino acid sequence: CASSVGTGELFF.

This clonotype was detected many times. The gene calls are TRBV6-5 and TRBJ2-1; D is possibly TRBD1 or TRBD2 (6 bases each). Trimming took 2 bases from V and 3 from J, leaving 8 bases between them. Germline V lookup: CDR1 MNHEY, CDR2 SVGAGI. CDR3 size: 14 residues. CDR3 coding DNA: TGTGCCAGCAGTTACGGAGGGGGCTACAATGAGCAGTTCTTC. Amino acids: CASSYGGGYNEQFF.

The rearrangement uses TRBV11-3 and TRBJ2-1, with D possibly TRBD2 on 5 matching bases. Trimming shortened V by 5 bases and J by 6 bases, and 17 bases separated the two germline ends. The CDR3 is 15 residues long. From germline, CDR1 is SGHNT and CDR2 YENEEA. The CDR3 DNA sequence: TGTGCCAGCAGCAAGGGAAAGCTCGAGGGCAATGAGCAGTTCTTC. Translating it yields CASSKGKLEGNEQFF.

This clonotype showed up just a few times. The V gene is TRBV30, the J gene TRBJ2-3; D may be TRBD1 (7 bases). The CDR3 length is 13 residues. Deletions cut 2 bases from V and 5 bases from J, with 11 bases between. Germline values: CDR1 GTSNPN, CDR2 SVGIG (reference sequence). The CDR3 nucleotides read TGTGCCTGGAGTCGTCAGGGGGGAGATACGCAGTATTTT. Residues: CAWSRQGGDTQYF.